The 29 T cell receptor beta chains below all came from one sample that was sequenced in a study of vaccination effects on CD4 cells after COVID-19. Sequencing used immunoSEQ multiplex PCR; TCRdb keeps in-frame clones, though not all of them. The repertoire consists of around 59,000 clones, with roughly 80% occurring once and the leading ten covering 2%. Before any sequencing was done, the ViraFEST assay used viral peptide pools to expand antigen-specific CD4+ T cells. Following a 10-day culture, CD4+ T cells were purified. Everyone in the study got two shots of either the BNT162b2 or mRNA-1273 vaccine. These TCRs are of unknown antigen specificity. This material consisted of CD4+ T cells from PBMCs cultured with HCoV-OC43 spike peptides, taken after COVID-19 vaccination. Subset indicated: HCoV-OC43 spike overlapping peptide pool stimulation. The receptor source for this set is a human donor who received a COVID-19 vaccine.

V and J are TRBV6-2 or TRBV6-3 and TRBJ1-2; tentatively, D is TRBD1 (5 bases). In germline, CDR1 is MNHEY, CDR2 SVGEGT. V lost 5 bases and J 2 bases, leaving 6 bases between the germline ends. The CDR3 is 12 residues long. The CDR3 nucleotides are TGTGCCAGCAGTGACAGCAACTATGGCTACACCTTC. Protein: CASSDSNYGYTF.

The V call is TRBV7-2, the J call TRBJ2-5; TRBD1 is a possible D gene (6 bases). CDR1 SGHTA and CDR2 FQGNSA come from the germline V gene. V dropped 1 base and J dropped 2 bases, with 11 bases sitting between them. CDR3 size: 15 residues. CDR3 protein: CASSLVRGKQETQYF. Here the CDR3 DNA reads TGTGCCAGCAGCTTAGTGAGGGGGAAGCAAGAGACCCAGTACTTC.

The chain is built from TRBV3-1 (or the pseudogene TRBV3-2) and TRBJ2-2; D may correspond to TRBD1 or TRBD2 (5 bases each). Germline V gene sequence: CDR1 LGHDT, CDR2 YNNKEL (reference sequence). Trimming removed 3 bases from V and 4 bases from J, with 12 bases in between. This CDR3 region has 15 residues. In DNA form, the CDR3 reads TGTGCCAGCAGCCAGAGGGACCCAAGCACCGGGGAGCTGTTTTTT. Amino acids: CASSQRDPSTGELFF.

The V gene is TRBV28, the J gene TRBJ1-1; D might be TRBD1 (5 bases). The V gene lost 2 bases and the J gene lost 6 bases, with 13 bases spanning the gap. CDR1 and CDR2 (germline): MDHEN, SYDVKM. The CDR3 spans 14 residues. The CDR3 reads CASSLGGSYSEAFF. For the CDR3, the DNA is TGTGCCAGCAGTTTAGGGGGATCATACTCTGAAGCTTTCTTT.

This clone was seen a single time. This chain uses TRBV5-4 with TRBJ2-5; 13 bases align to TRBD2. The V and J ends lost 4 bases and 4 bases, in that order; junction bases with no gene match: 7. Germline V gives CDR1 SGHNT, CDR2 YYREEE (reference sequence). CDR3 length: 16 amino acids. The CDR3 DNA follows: TGTGCCAGCAGCCCTTGGACTAGCGGGGGTGGAGAGACCCAGTACTTC. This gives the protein CASSPWTSGGGETQYF.

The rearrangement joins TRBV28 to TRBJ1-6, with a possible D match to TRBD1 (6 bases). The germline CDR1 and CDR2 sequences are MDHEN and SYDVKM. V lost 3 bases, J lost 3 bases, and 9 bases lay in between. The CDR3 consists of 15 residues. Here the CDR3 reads CASSFEGVYNSPLHF. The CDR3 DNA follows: TGTGCCAGCAGTTTTGAGGGGGTCTATAATTCACCCCTCCACTTT.

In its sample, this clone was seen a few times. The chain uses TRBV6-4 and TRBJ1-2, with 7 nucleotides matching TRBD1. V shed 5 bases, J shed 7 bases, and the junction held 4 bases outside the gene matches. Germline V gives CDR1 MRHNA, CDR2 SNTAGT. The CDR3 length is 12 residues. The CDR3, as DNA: TGTGCCAGCAGTAACGACAGGGTTGGCTACACCTTC. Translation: CASSNDRVGYTF.

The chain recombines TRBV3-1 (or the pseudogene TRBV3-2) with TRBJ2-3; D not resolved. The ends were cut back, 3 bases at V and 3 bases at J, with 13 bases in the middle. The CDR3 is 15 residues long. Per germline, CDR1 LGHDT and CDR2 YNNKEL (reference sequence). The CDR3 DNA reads TGTGCCAGCAGCCAGGGGATTTTAGGGACAGATACGCAGTATTTT. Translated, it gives CASSQGILGTDTQYF.

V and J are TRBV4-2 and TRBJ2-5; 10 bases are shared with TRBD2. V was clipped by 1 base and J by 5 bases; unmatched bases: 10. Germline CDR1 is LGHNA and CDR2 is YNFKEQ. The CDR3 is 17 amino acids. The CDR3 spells CASSQGPSGGAEETQYF. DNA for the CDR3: TGTGCCAGCAGCCAAGGTCCCAGCGGGGGGGCGGAGGAGACCCAGTACTTC.

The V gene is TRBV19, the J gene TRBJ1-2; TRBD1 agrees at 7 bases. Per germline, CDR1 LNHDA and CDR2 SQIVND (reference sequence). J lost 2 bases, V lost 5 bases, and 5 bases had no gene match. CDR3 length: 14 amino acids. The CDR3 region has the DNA TGTGCCAGTAGTCAGGGACAGCCCAACTATGGCTACACCTTC. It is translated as CASSQGQPNYGYTF.

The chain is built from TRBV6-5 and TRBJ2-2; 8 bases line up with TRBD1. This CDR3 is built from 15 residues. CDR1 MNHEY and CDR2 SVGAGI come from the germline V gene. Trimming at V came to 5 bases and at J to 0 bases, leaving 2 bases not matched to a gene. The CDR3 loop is CASSHRGANTGELFF. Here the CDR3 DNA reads TGTGCCAGCAGTCACAGGGGGGCGAACACCGGGGAGCTGTTTTTT.

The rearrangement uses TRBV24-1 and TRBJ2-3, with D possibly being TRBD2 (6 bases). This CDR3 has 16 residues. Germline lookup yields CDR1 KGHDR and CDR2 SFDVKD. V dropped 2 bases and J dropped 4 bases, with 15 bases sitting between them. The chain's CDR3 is CATSDSGGGVADTQYF. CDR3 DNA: TGTGCCACCAGTGATTCAGGTGGCGGGGTCGCAGATACGCAGTATTTT.

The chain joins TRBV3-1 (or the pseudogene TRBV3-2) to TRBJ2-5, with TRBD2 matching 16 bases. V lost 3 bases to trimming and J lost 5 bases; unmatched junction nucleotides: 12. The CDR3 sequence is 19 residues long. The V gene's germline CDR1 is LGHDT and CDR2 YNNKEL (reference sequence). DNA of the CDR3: TGTGCCAGCAGCCACCTGACCCCGGGACTAGCGGGGGGGAGGGAGACCCAGTACTTC. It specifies CASSHLTPGLAGGRETQYF.

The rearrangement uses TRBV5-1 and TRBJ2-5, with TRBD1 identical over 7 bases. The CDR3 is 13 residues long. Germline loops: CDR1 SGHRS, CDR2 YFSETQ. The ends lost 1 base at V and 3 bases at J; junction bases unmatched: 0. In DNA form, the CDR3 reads TGCGCCAGCAGCTTGACAGGGGAAGAGACCCAGTACTTC. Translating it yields CASSLTGEETQYF.

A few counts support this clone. This chain's CDR3 is CASSSSGTGSYNEQFF. The CDR3, as DNA: TGCGCCAGCAGCAGCTCCGGGACAGGGTCCTACAATGAGCAGTTCTTC. The rearrangement joins TRBV5-1 to TRBJ2-1, with 9 nucleotides matching TRBD1. Looked up from germline, CDR1 is SGHRS and CDR2 is YFSETQ. Unmatched junction bases numbered 6, after V lost 4 bases and J lost 1 base. The CDR3 is made up of 16 amino acids.

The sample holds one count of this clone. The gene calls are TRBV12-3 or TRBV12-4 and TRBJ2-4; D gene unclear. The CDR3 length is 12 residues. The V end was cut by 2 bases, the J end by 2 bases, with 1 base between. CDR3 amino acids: CASSLPKNIQYF. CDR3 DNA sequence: TGTGCCAGCAGTTTACCCAAAAACATTCAGTACTTC.

The CDR3 sequence: CARSLAPGFPYNSPLHF. CDR3 nucleotide sequence: TGTGCCAGAAGCTTGGCGCCGGGGTTCCCCTATAATTCACCCCTCCACTTT. The rearrangement links TRBV5-3 to TRBJ1-6; D call uncertain. TRBV5-3 has ORF status, its function being uncertain. Trimming shortened V by 0 bases and J by 2 bases, and 12 bases separated the two germline ends. The length of the CDR3 is 17 residues.

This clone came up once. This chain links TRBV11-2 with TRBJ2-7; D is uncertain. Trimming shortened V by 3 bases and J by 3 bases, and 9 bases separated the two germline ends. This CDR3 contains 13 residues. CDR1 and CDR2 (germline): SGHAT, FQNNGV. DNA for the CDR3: TGTGCCAGCAGCTTCGGACGGATCTACGAGCAGTACGTC. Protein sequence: CASSFGRIYEQYV.

CDR3 loop: CAWSLIIPAREAFF. The CDR3 nucleotides read TGTGCCTGGAGTTTGATAATTCCGGCTCGTGAAGCTTTCTTT. V and J are TRBV30 and TRBJ1-1, with D uncertain. The CDR3 totals 14 residues. V was pared by 2 bases and J by 7 bases, with 17 bases between. Germline assignment: CDR1 GTSNPN and CDR2 SVGIG (reference sequence).

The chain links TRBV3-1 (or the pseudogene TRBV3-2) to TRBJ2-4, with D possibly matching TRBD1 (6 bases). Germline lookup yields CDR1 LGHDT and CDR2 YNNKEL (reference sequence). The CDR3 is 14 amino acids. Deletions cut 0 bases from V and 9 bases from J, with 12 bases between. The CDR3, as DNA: TGTGCCAGCAGCCAAGATGCAGGGGAGCGCATTCAGTACTTC. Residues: CASSQDAGERIQYF.

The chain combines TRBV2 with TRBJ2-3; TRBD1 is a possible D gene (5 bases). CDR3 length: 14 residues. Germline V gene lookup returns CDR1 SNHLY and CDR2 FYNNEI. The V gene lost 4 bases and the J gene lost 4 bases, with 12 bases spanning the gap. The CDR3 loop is CASSAGRWPDTQYF. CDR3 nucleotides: TGTGCCAGCAGTGCAGGGCGATGGCCAGATACGCAGTATTTT.

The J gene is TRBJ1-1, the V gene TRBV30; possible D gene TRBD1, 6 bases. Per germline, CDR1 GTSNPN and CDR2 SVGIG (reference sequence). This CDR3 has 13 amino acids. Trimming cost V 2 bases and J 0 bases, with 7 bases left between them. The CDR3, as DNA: TGTGCCTGGAGTAGGACAGTGAACACTGAAGCTTTCTTT. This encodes CAWSRTVNTEAFF. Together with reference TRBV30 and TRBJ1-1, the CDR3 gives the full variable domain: SQTIHQWPATLVQPVGSPLSLECTVEGTSNPNLYWYRQAAGRGLQLLFYSVGIGQISSEVPQNLSASRPQDRQFILSSKKLLLSDSGFYLCAWSRTVNTEAFFGQGTRLTVV.

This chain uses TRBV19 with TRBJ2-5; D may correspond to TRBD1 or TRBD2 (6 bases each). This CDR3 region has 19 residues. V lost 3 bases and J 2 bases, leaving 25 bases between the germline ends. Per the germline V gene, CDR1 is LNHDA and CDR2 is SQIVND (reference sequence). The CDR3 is CASSIRIVGGAREQETQYF. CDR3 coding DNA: TGTGCCAGTAGTATTAGGATTGTGGGGGGCGCGAGGGAACAAGAGACCCAGTACTTC.

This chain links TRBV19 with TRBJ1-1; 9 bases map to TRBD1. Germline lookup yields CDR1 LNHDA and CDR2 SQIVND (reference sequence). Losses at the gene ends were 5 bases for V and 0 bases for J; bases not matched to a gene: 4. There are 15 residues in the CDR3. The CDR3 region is CASSPRTGVNTEAFF. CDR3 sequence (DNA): TGTGCCAGTAGTCCGAGGACAGGGGTGAACACTGAAGCTTTCTTT.

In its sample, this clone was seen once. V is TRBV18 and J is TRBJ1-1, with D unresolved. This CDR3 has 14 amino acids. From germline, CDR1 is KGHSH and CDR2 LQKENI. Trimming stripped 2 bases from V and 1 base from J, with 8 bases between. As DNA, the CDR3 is TGTGCCAGCTCACCAGTCCACACGAACACTGAAGCTTTCTTT. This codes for CASSPVHTNTEAFF.

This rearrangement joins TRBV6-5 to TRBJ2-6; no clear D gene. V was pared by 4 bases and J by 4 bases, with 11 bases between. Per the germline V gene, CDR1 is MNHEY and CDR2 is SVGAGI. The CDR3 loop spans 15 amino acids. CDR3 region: CASSSTAGGANVLTF. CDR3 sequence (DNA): TGTGCCAGCAGTTCGACCGCTGGCGGGGCCAACGTCCTGACTTTC.

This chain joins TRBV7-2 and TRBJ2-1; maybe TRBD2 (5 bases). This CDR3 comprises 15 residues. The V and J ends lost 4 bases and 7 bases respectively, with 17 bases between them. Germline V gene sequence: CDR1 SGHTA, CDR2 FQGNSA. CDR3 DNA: TGTGCCAGCAGCTCAGCGGCCACCCCGGGGAATGAGCAGTTCTTC. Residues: CASSSAATPGNEQFF.

The DNA for the CDR3 is TGCGCCAGCAGCGCAACAGGGAACACTGAAGCTTTCTTT. Protein product: CASSATGNTEAFF. The genes are TRBV10-2 and TRBJ1-1, with D possibly being TRBD1 (5 bases). V was trimmed by 6 bases and J by 1 base, leaving 9 bases between them. CDR3 size: 13 residues. Germline V lookup: CDR1 WSHSY, CDR2 SAAADI.

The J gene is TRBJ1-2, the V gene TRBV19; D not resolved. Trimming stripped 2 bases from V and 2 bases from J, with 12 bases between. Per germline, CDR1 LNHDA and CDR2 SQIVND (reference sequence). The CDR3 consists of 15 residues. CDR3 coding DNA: TGTGCCAGTAGTATAAGGGCAGCCCAGAACTATGGCTACACCTTC. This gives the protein CASSIRAAQNYGYTF.